A single sample gave rise to the 27 T cell receptor beta chains below, sequenced in a study of blood T cell repertoires in COVID-19. Method: immunoSEQ multiplex PCR; TCRdb's copy keeps in-frame clones and lacks some. The repertoire has 30,000 to 45,000 clones, around nine tenths of them found once; the top ten carry around 4.9%. Sequenced material: peripheral blood. The receptors here all came from an older woman with active COVID-19.

The chain joins TRBV30 to TRBJ2-1, with D perhaps matching TRBD2 (6 bases). V dropped 0 bases and J dropped 5 bases, with 11 bases sitting between them. The germline CDR1 and CDR2 sequences are GTSNPN and SVGIG (reference sequence). The CDR3 runs to 14 residues. The chain's CDR3 is CAWSVRLEDNEQFF. For the CDR3, the DNA is TGTGCCTGGAGTGTGAGACTAGAAGACAATGAGCAGTTCTTC.

This chain connects TRBV6-4 to TRBJ2-1, with TRBD1 as a possible D gene (5 bases). The CDR3 length is 12 residues. Germline V gene data show CDR1 as MRHNA and CDR2 as SNTAGT. Trimming removed 7 bases from V and 6 bases from J, with 10 bases in between. The CDR3 region has the DNA TGTGCCAGCATGGGGCCCGGCAATGAGCAGTTCTTC. Translated, it gives CASMGPGNEQFF.

V usage is TRBV11-2 and J usage is TRBJ1-1; weak D call: TRBD1 (6 bases). Trimming cost V 5 bases and J 1 base, with 14 bases left between them. Germline V gene sequence: CDR1 SGHAT, CDR2 FQNNGV. CDR3 size: 15 residues. The CDR3 spells CASSRTGTSNTEAFF. The DNA for the CDR3 is TGTGCCAGCAGCAGAACCGGGACATCGAACACTGAAGCTTTCTTT.

The chain joins TRBV7-2 to TRBJ1-6, with a possible D match to TRBD1 (5 bases). Deletions cut 2 bases from V and 6 bases from J, with 14 bases between. Germline CDR1 and CDR2: SGHTA and FQGNSA. The CDR3 sequence is 16 residues long. CDR3 sequence: CASSLFAGLLNSPLHF. The DNA for the CDR3 is TGTGCCAGCAGCTTATTCGCAGGGCTTCTTAATTCACCCCTCCACTTT.

The V and J genes are TRBV2 and TRBJ2-5; 12 bases align to TRBD1. V shed 8 bases, J shed 3 bases, and the junction held 10 bases outside the gene matches. The CDR3 consists of 16 residues. Germline V gives CDR1 SNHLY, CDR2 FYNNEI. The CDR3 nucleotides are TGTGCCAGCGGGGACAGGGGGCTAGCGGGTAAAGAGACCCAGTACTTC. Translation: CASGDRGLAGKETQYF.

The V gene is TRBV3-1 (or the pseudogene TRBV3-2), the J gene TRBJ2-3, with 15 positions matching TRBD2. V was pared by 0 bases and J by 6 bases, with 4 bases of the junction left unmatched. Germline CDR1 LGHDT, CDR2 YNNKEL (reference sequence). The CDR3 runs 17 residues. This chain's CDR3 is CASSQESGLAGGDTQYF. The CDR3 region has the DNA TGTGCCAGCAGCCAAGAATCGGGACTAGCGGGGGGCGATACGCAGTATTTT.

V usage is TRBV6-5 and J usage is TRBJ1-2; D remains unclear. V was trimmed by 4 bases and J by 0 bases, leaving 12 bases between them. This CDR3 is built from 15 residues. CDR1 MNHEY and CDR2 SVGAGI come from the germline V gene. The CDR3 bases are TGTGCCAGCAGTTCCTTGACATTAGCTAACTATGGCTACACCTTC. The encoded protein is CASSSLTLANYGYTF.

This clone was picked up a small number of times. V is TRBV10-3 and J is TRBJ2-2; 10 nucleotides line up with TRBD1. The V gene end was trimmed by 2 bases and the J gene end by 6 bases; junction bases not matched to a gene: 3. The CDR3 sequence is 15 residues long. The germline CDR1 and CDR2 sequences are ENHRY and SYGVKD. The CDR3 region has the DNA TGTGCCATCAGTGAGCCAGACAGGGGGCCCGGGGAGCTGTTTTTT. Translated, it gives CAISEPDRGPGELFF.

V and J are TRBV11-3 and TRBJ1-2; no definite D call. The germline V and J ends were trimmed by 5 bases and 8 bases, with 12 bases remaining between them. This CDR3 spans 12 amino acids. Germline loops: CDR1 SGHNT, CDR2 YENEEA. The CDR3 nucleotides read TGTGCCAGCAGCGCCCTCAGAGGCGGCTACACCTTC. Amino acid sequence: CASSALRGGYTF.

The chain links TRBV12-3 or TRBV12-4 to TRBJ2-1; possibly TRBD2 for D (5 bases). Deletions cut 2 bases from V and 9 bases from J, with 11 bases between. The CDR3 sequence is 13 residues long. This chain's CDR3 is CASSLQARGEQFF. CDR3 nucleotide sequence: TGTGCCAGCAGTTTACAGGCACGGGGTGAGCAGTTCTTC.

The CDR3 here is CASSAGGYNQPQHF. In nucleotides, the CDR3 is TGTGCCAGCAGCGCTGGGGGGTACAATCAGCCCCAGCATTTT. This chain joins TRBV7-2 and TRBJ1-5, with D perhaps matching TRBD1 (5 bases). V was pared by 5 bases and J by 3 bases, with 11 bases between. This CDR3 comprises 14 residues. The germline V gene has CDR1 SGHTA and CDR2 FQGNSA.

This chain links TRBV3-1 (or the pseudogene TRBV3-2) with TRBJ1-6; D unresolved. Trimming removed 0 bases at V and 8 bases at J, with 14 bases between. This CDR3 spans 16 amino acids. The germline V gene has CDR1 LGHDT and CDR2 YNNKEL (reference sequence). The CDR3 DNA sequence: TGTGCCAGCAGCCAAGAGCGGGATAGGGTAGATTCACCCCTCCACTTT. This translates into CASSQERDRVDSPLHF.

V usage is TRBV19 and J usage is TRBJ2-1; 7 positions match TRBD2. The CDR3 is made up of 16 amino acids. In germline, CDR1 is LNHDA, CDR2 SQIVND (reference sequence). The V gene end was trimmed by 3 bases and the J gene end by 4 bases; junction bases not matched to a gene: 9. The CDR3: CASSIPPSGEYNEQFF. The DNA of the CDR3 is TGTGCCAGTAGTATCCCCCCCAGCGGGGAGTACAATGAGCAGTTCTTC.

The V call is TRBV6-6, the J call TRBJ2-3; D might be TRBD2 (6 bases). This CDR3 comprises 15 residues. Trimming shortened V by 2 bases and J by 1 base, and 10 bases separated the two germline ends. Germline CDR1 and CDR2: MNHNY and SVGAGI (reference sequence). This CDR3 reads CASSYMTGGTDTQYF. CDR3 DNA sequence: TGTGCCAGCAGTTACATGACGGGGGGCACAGATACGCAGTATTTT.

This sequence joins TRBV5-1 and TRBJ2-7; 10 positions agree with TRBD1. Trimming removed 4 bases from V and 2 bases from J; junction bases left unmatched: 6. Germline V gene lookup returns CDR1 SGHRS and CDR2 YFSETQ. CDR3 length: 15 amino acids. The CDR3 coding sequence is TGCGCCAGCAGCCCAGGGACAGGGGAGACCTACGAGCAGTACTTC. Its translation: CASSPGTGETYEQYF.

The chain couples TRBV12-3 or TRBV12-4 to TRBJ1-5, with a weak D call TRBD1 (6 bases). Deletions cut 6 bases from V and 7 bases from J, with 13 bases between. The CDR3 has 13 residues. The CDR3 reads CASRKQGYQPQHF. The CDR3 nucleotides are TGTGCCAGCAGAAAACAGGGTTACCAGCCCCAGCATTTT.

This chain links TRBV3-1 (or the pseudogene TRBV3-2) with TRBJ2-5, with 8 bases that match TRBD2. The CDR3 spans 16 residues. With V trimmed by 1 base and J by 3 bases, 7 bases remained unmatched. Germline CDR1 is LGHDT and CDR2 is YNNKEL (reference sequence). CDR3 coding DNA: TGTGCCAGCAGCCAAGGGCAAGCGGGGGAAGAAGAGACCCAGTACTTC. This sequence encodes CASSQGQAGEEETQYF.

This chain links TRBV30 with TRBJ2-7; 9 bases are shared with TRBD2. CDR1 is GTSNPN and CDR2 is SVGIG in the germline V gene (reference sequence). Losses at the gene ends were 7 bases for V and 2 bases for J; bases not matched to a gene: 6. The CDR3 extends over 13 amino acids. DNA for the CDR3: TGTGCCTCCGCGGGGGGGACCGCCTACGAGCAGTACTTC. Amino acid sequence: CASAGGTAYEQYF.

The rearrangement links TRBV10-1 to TRBJ1-1, with D uncertain. V lost 0 bases to trimming and J lost 7 bases, with 9 bases between them. Germline V gene sequence: CDR1 WNHNN, CDR2 SYGVQD (reference sequence). There are 13 residues in the CDR3. As DNA, the CDR3 is TGCGCCAGCAGTGAGTCCTTCGTCGGTGAAGCTTTCTTT. Translating it yields CASSESFVGEAFF.

The CDR3 region is CASSLALSVFSGNTIYF. The DNA of the CDR3 is TGTGCCAGCAGCTTAGCGCTGTCGGTATTCTCTGGAAACACCATATATTTT. The chain joins TRBV7-9 to TRBJ1-3; D unclear. Per the germline V gene, CDR1 is SEHNR and CDR2 is FQNEAQ (reference sequence). CDR3 size: 17 residues. V was pared by 0 bases and J by 0 bases, with 12 bases between.

This chain joins TRBV4-2 and TRBJ1-6, with D perhaps matching TRBD1 (6 bases). The V gene's germline CDR1 is LGHNA and CDR2 YNFKEQ. The CDR3 totals 15 residues. V lost 5 bases to trimming and J lost 5 bases, with 13 bases between them. The CDR3 DNA reads as TGTGCCAGCAGCACAGAACAGGGTAATAATTCACCCCTCCACTTT. Translation gives CASSTEQGNNSPLHF.

The CDR3, as DNA: TGTGCCAGTAGTATCTCCAGCGGGGGATACAATGAGCAGTTCTTC. It is translated as CASSISSGGYNEQFF. This rearrangement joins TRBV19 to TRBJ2-1, with 8 bases that match TRBD2. From germline, CDR1 is LNHDA and CDR2 SQIVND (reference sequence). The ends lost 3 bases at V and 4 bases at J; junction bases unmatched: 5. The CDR3 is 15 residues long.

This chain uses TRBV7-6 with TRBJ2-5; 10 nucleotides line up with TRBD1. CDR1 and CDR2 from the germline V gene are SGHVS and FNYEAQ. V lost 1 base, J lost 4 bases, and 3 bases stayed unmatched. CDR3 length: 15 amino acids. CDR3 nucleotides: TGTGCCAGCAGCTTAGGGACAGGGGGGCGAGAGACCCAGTACTTC. Translated: CASSLGTGGRETQYF.

The chain carries TRBV28 and TRBJ2-6; no clear D. The CDR3 covers 15 residues. Germline values: CDR1 MDHEN, CDR2 SYDVKM. With 2 bases removed from V and 0 bases from J, the gap between germline ends came to 5 bases. CDR3 in amino acids: CASSLTSSGANVLTF. DNA of the CDR3: TGTGCCAGCAGTTTAACGAGCTCTGGGGCCAACGTCCTGACTTTC.

The chain couples TRBV27 to TRBJ2-7, with 7 positions matching TRBD2. V was clipped by 5 bases and J by 3 bases; unmatched bases: 10. The CDR3 runs to 15 residues. Germline CDR1 reads MNHEY; CDR2 reads SMNVEV (reference sequence). CDR3 loop: CASSPPGGGLYEQYF. Here the CDR3 DNA reads TGTGCCAGCAGTCCCCCGGGCGGGGGTCTCTACGAGCAGTACTTC.

The V and J genes are TRBV3-1 (or the pseudogene TRBV3-2) and TRBJ2-5, with 10 bases lining up with TRBD2. The J segment lost 1 base and the V segment lost 5 bases, leaving 4 bases of the junction unmatched. CDR1 is LGHDT, CDR2 YNNKEL, per germline (reference sequence). The CDR3 totals 15 residues. CDR3 sequence: CASSTGTSAQETQYF. The CDR3, as DNA: TGTGCCAGCAGCACCGGGACTAGCGCCCAAGAGACCCAGTACTTC.

The genes are TRBV19 and TRBJ1-4, with a weak D call TRBD1 (6 bases). Trimming left V 10 bases short and J 8 bases short, with 20 bases between. This CDR3 spans 14 amino acids. Germline loops: CDR1 LNHDA, CDR2 SQIVND (reference sequence). CDR3 protein: CATSYTGRGEKLFF. The CDR3 nucleotides read TGTGCCACGTCGTACACAGGGAGGGGGGAAAAACTGTTTTTT.